These 20 T cell receptor beta chains were all obtained from the same sample, sequenced in a study of T cells expressing NK-cell markers. TCRdb reanalyzed the 5' RACE reads and collapses them to one entry per CDR3 protein, without DNA. The ten most abundant clones cover approximately 17% of a sample with roughly 150,000 distinct CDR3 sequences. The specimen sequenced was blood T cells: a sorted CD56 or NKG2C T cell subset, CD4+ or CD8+ T cells, or bulk PBMC T cells (not recorded which). These receptors were collected from a woman between 18 and 70 years old in good health.

J is TRBJ2-1 and V is TRBV29-1; absent DNA, TCRdb's TRBD1 call cannot be checked. Germline CDR1 and CDR2: SQVTM and ANQGSEA. The CDR3 extends over 13 amino acids. CDR3 region: CSVSGPSLNEQFF.

V and J are TRBV12-3 or TRBV12-4 and TRBJ2-2; TCRdb returns TRBD1, unconfirmable since there is no DNA. The CDR3 contains 14 residues. CDR3 sequence reads: CASTPGAITGELFF.

V is TRBV5-1 and J is TRBJ1-1; the D call of TRBD1 rests on TCRdb alone, since no DNA is present to check it. Looked up from germline, CDR1 is SGHRS and CDR2 is YFSETQ. The CDR3 covers 17 residues. Here the CDR3 reads CASSSGQGARGGTEAFF.

V is TRBV12-3 or TRBV12-4 and J is TRBJ1-1; TCRdb picks TRBD1, but there is no DNA to check that call. The CDR3 length is 16 residues. The CDR3 loop reads CASSLGQGALNTEAFF.

The chain recombines TRBV27 with TRBJ1-4; checking the TCRdb D call of TRBD1 is not possible without DNA. Germline lookup yields CDR1 MNHEY and CDR2 SMNVEV (reference sequence). The CDR3 extends over 15 amino acids. The CDR3 region is CASSPRRLGGEKLFF.

The CDR3 loop reads CASSPLTTDRRTYEQYF. The chain joins TRBV5-1 to TRBJ2-7; TCRdb gives TRBD1 as the D gene, but with no DNA this cannot be confirmed. The V gene's germline CDR1 is SGHRS and CDR2 YFSETQ. The CDR3 sequence is 17 residues long. The full variable domain, in which reference TRBV5-1 and TRBJ2-7 provide the parts outside the CDR3, is KAGVTQTPRYLIKTRGQQVTLSCSPISGHRSVSWYQQTPGQGLQFLFEYFSETQRNKGNFPGRFSGRQFSNSRSEMNVSTLELGDSALYLCASSPLTTDRRTYEQYFGPGTRLTVT.

CDR3 region: CASSFLALETQYF. This chain connects TRBV7-3 to TRBJ2-5; TCRdb picks TRBD2, but there is no DNA to check that call. This CDR3 is built from 13 residues. Germline V lookup: CDR1 SGHTA, CDR2 FQGTGA.

V is TRBV28 and J is TRBJ2-7. Germline assignment: CDR1 MDHEN and CDR2 SYDVKM. The CDR3 loop spans 11 amino acids. Here the CDR3 reads CASSSPREQYF.

The chain recombines TRBV11-2 with TRBJ2-2. The germline V gene encodes CDR1 SGHAT and CDR2 FQNNGV. The CDR3 spans 13 residues. CDR3 protein: CASSSSGTGELFF.

This chain uses TRBV5-1 with TRBJ1-2; as DNA is missing, the TRBD1 call by TCRdb cannot be tested. Germline loops: CDR1 SGHRS, CDR2 YFSETQ. The CDR3 runs to 13 residues. CDR3 sequence reads: CASSLEGTVYYTF.

V is TRBV29-1 and J is TRBJ1-5; TCRdb proposes TRBD1, but this gene call is untestable without DNA. The CDR3 covers 14 residues. Looked up from germline, CDR1 is SQVTM and CDR2 is ANQGSEA. Here the CDR3 reads CSVAVGDPNQPQHF.

The chain combines TRBV2 with TRBJ2-7; checking the TCRdb D call of TRBD1 is not possible without DNA. The CDR3 extends over 14 amino acids. CDR1 and CDR2 from the germline V gene are SNHLY and FYNNEI. CDR3 in amino acids: CASSEHGGIYEQYF. Full variable domain (rest looked up from reference TRBV2 and TRBJ2-7): EPEVTQTPSHQVTQMGQEVILRCVPISNHLYFYWYRQILGQKVEFLVSFYNNEISEKSEIFDDQFSVERPDGSNFTLKIRSTKLEDSAMYFCASSEHGGIYEQYFGPGTRLTVT.

The CDR3 sequence is CASSYSGGSYGYTF. V gene TRBV6-5 combines with J gene TRBJ1-2. Germline assignment: CDR1 MNHEY and CDR2 SVGAGI. The CDR3 covers 14 residues.

V usage is TRBV5-6 and J usage is TRBJ2-5; the TRBD2 assignment by TCRdb is unverifiable without DNA. The CDR3 runs to 16 residues. The germline CDR1 and CDR2 sequences are SGHDT and YYEEEE. CDR3 loop: CASSLAGVWREETQYF.

J is TRBJ2-1 and V is TRBV21-1; no DNA is available, so the TRBD2 call from TCRdb remains unchecked. TRBV21-1 is flagged as a pseudogene. The CDR3 runs to 16 residues. CDR3 loop: CASTPTSGRAYNEQFF.

J is TRBJ1-2 and V is TRBV12-5; lacking DNA, the TRBD1 call made by TCRdb goes unchecked. Germline V gene lookup returns CDR1 LGHNT and CDR2 FRNRAP. The CDR3 contains 14 residues. The CDR3 loop is CASGLDRSNYGYTF.

The V gene is TRBV10-3, the J gene TRBJ2-5; the TCRdb call, TRBD2, lacks DNA for checking. This CDR3 region has 16 residues. Germline assignment: CDR1 ENHRY and CDR2 SYGVKD. The CDR3 region is CAISGPSGRASETQYF.

The rearrangement joins TRBV12-3 or TRBV12-4 to TRBJ2-7; TCRdb's assignment of TRBD2 cannot be checked, as there is no DNA. This CDR3 is built from 14 residues. The CDR3 sequence: CASSLAGGLGEQYF.

The V gene is TRBV12-3 or TRBV12-4, the J gene TRBJ2-7; TCRdb's D call of TRBD1 is untestable without DNA. The CDR3 length is 13 residues. The CDR3 sequence: CASSLNREGEQYF.

This sequence joins TRBV5-1 and TRBJ2-7; without DNA, the TCRdb call of TRBD1 cannot be checked. Per the germline V gene, CDR1 is SGHRS and CDR2 is YFSETQ. CDR3 size: 18 residues. The CDR3 loop reads CASSLGGTRSSSSYEQYF.